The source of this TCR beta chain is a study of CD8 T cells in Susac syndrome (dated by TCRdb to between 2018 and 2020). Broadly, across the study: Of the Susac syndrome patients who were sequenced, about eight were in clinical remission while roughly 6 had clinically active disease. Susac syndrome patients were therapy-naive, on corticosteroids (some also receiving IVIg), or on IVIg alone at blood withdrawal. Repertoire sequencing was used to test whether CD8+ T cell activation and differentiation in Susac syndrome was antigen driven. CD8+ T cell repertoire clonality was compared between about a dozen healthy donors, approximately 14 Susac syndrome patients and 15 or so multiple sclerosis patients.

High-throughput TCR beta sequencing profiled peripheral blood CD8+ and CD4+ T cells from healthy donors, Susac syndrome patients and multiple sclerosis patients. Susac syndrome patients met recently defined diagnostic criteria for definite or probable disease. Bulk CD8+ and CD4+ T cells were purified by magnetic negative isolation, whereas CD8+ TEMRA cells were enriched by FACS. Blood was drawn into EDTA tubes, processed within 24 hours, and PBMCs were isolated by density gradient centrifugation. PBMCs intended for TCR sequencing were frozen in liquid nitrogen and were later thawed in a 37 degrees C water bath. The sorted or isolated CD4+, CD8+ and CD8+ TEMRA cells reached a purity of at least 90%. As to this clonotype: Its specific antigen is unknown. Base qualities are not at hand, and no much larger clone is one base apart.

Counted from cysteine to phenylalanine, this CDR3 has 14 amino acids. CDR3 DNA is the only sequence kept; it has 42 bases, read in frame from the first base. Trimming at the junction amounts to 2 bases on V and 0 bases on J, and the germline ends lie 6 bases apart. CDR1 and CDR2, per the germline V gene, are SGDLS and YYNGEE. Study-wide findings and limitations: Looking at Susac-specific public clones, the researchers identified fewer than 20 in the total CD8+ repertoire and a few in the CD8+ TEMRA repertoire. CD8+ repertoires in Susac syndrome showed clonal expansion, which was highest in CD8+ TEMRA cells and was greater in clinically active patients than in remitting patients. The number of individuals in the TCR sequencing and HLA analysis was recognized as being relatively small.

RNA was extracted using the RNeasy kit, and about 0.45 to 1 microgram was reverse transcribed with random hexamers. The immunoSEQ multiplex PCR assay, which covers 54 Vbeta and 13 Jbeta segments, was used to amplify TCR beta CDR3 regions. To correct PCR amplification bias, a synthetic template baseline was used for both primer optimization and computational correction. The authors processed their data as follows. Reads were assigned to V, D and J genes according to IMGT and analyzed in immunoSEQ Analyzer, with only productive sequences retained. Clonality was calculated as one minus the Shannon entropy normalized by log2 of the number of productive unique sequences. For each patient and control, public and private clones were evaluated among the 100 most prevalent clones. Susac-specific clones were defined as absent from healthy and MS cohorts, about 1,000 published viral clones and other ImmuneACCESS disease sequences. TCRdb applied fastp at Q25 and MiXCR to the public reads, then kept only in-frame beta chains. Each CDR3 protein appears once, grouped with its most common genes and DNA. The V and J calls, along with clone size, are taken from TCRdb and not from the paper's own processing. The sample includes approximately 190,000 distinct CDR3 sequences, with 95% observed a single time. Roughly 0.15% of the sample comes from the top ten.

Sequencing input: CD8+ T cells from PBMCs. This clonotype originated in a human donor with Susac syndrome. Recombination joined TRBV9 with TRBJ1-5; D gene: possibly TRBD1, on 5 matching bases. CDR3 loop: CASSVGVSNQPQHF. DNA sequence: TGTGCCAGCAGCGTGGGGGTTAGCAATCAGCCCCAGCATTTT.